This T cell receptor beta chain was sequenced in a study of monozygotic twins with inflammatory bowel disease. After skipping T cell sorting, the authors isolated total RNA from whole blood. Germline CDR1 is SNHLY and CDR2 is FYNNEI. The CDR3 has 13 amino acids. Researchers generated cDNA in eight separate reactions per sample. One entry per CDR3 protein, without DNA, is what TCRdb gives after re-calling the 5' RACE reads. The sample data list around 450,000 distinct CDR3 sequences. Specimen: blood. This chain links TRBV2 with TRBJ2-3; TCRdb's D call, TRBD1, is unchecked because there is no DNA. This receptor was identified in a human donor with ulcerative colitis or Crohn's disease, or a healthy co-twin of an affected twin (not recorded which). The CDR3 sequence: CASSADGVDTQYF.